Listed here is a single TCR beta chain. Its antigen is still unknown. Germline values: CDR1 SGHDT, CDR2 YYEEEE. This CDR3 region has 12 residues. Trimming shortened V by 1 base and J by 7 bases, and 6 bases separated the two germline ends. Analysis merged second doses at about 4 or about 12 weeks. These data come from a study of T cell responses to AZD1222 COVID-19 vaccine. Regarding the study as a whole: Clonal diversity may have been underestimated, and the donors were mostly white British, with more females than males. Spike regions recognized by vaccine-associated CD4 TCRs spanned the protein, led by 160-218 and 743-854.

This table comes from immunoSEQ multiplex PCR, and its TCRdb copy is limited to in-frame clones, with some not included. The sample yields 150,000 to 200,000 clones, approximately 90% seen once. The starting material was peripheral blood, obtained 28 days after the second AZD1222 dose. The chain employs TRBV5-6 and TRBJ2-1; D unresolved. This TCR was recovered from an adult who received the AZD1222 COVID-19 vaccine. The chain's CDR3 is CASSLSWNEQFF. Here the CDR3 DNA reads TGTGCCAGCAGCTTGTCTTGGAATGAGCAGTTCTTC. Variable domain in full (rest from reference TRBV5-6 and TRBJ2-1): DAGVTQSPTHLIKTRGQQVTLRCSPKSGHDTVSWYQQALGQGPQFIFQYYEEEERQRGNFPDRFSGHQFPNYSSELNVNALLLGDSALYLCASSLSWNEQFFGPGTRLTVL.